This T cell receptor (beta chain) was documented in a study of T cell responses to AZD1222 COVID-19 vaccine. Findings and limits, study-wide: The span of vaccine-associated CD4 TCRs extended across spike, with dominance at 160-218 and 743-854. A rise in Spike-specific TCR breadth and depth followed two AZD1222 doses. Mostly white British, mostly female donors; authors suggested clonal diversity may be underestimated. Baseline antibody screening turned up just six seropositive AZD1222 recipients.

Trimming stripped 4 bases from V and 0 bases from J, with 10 bases between. The CDR3 is 15 residues long. Germline CDR1 is LGHDT and CDR2 is YNNKEL (reference sequence). As to this clone: Antigen specificity is unknown.

Clones were sequenced by immunoSEQ multiplex PCR, and TCRdb holds only the in-frame ones, with some missing. Here the sample spans roughly 150,000 clones, approximately 90% being singletons. The chain employs TRBV3-1 (or the pseudogene TRBV3-2) and TRBJ2-1; perhaps TRBD2 as D (6 bases). This receptor was identified in an adult in good health. The sample here was peripheral blood, taken on day 0 of MenACWY control vaccination. The CDR3, as DNA: TGTGCCAGCAGCCCCATAGCGGCCTCCTACAATGAGCAGTTCTTC. Amino acids: CASSPIAASYNEQFF.